The rows below give T cell receptor beta chains drawn from one sample of a study of blood T cell repertoires in COVID-19. Method: immunoSEQ multiplex PCR; TCRdb's copy keeps in-frame clones and lacks some. Counted here are hundreds of thousands of clones, 65% to 90% occurring once; the ten biggest clones make up roughly 5.7%. Source material: peripheral blood. These receptors all come from a man of 80 years or more with acute or convalescent COVID-19. Both conserved end residues are part of each CDR3.

v_call	j_call	cdr3_aa
TRBV19	TRBJ1-5	CASSIQGSNQPQHF
TRBV14	TRBJ2-3	CASSLRQGGTDTQYF
TRBV9	TRBJ2-3	CASSVGDTPTDTQYF
TRBV5-5	TRBJ1-2	CASSLAPPEGVLDYGYTF
TRBV28	TRBJ1-6	CASSDSRGSNSPLHF
TRBV19	TRBJ2-1	CASSTRGSYNEQFF
TRBV4-2	TRBJ2-3	CASSQRRSSGTDTQYF
TRBV4-2	TRBJ2-2	CASSQDPRNTGELFF
TRBV28	TRBJ1-3	CASSRDLSGNTIYF
TRBV27	TRBJ1-1	CASRRTGGGEAFF
TRBV7-6	TRBJ2-2	CASRSLAGNTGELFF
TRBV25-1	TRBJ1-4	CASSEGTGRNEKLFF
TRBV5-1	TRBJ2-5	CASRKAGQETQYF
TRBV30	TRBJ2-1	CAWRGTGINEQFF
TRBV25-1	TRBJ1-5	CASSDWGRGQPQHF
TRBV6-5	TRBJ2-7	CASSSLSGHIYEQYF
TRBV6-5	TRBJ2-5	CASSYGTGKETQYF
TRBV2	TRBJ1-4	CASRGDRGNEKLFF
TRBV18	TRBJ1-1	CASSRDRGNTEAFF
TRBV28	TRBJ2-7	CASSLVFLYEQYF
TRBV5-1	TRBJ2-2	CASSLDGWNTGELFF
TRBV14	TRBJ1-2	CASSQGGWWYGYTF
TRBV19	TRBJ2-5	CASATGARETQYF
TRBV28	TRBJ1-5	CASSFLRTGNQPQHF
TRBV27	TRBJ1-1	CASRSNTEAFF
TRBV24-1	TRBJ2-6	CATSDLPRGNGANVLTF
TRBV24-1	TRBJ2-1	CATSARGRNNEQFF
TRBV18	TRBJ1-1	CASSPKIQGVATEAFF
TRBV7-9	TRBJ2-3	CASSSRRLLKSGTDTQYF
TRBV5-1	TRBJ1-2	CASSLAAGGNYGYTF
TRBV29-1	TRBJ2-1	CSLTSGVYNEQFF
TRBV28	TRBJ2-5	CASSLQSGLALQETQYF
TRBV9	TRBJ2-2	CASSTTVNTGELFF
TRBV6-5	TRBJ2-7	CASRSRGAREQYF
TRBV6-6	TRBJ1-4	CASSYGGRRDEKLFF
TRBV2	TRBJ2-3	CASSDRGSTDTQYF
TRBV9	TRBJ2-5	CASSVVPAGGETQYF
TRBV19	TRBJ2-1	CASSQGLAAARAFF
TRBV4-1	TRBJ1-1	CASSQELFGSGQTEAFF
TRBV19	TRBJ1-5	CASSPQDTSNQPQHF
TRBV19	TRBJ1-1	CASSIGHLNTEAFF
TRBV9	TRBJ1-1	CASSVGEGQGAFF
TRBV29-1	TRBJ2-5	CSGVNRVKTQYF
TRBV7-7	TRBJ1-5	CASSYPRGWPQHF
TRBV19	TRBJ2-1	CASSPRDRAYNEQFF
TRBV27	TRBJ1-2	CASRGQGHYGYTF